This TCR beta chain was obtained from a study of technical replicates of blood from a handful of donors. Trimming shortened V by 4 bases and J by 8 bases, and 11 bases separated the two germline ends. Germline values: CDR1 MGHRA, CDR2 YSYEKL. The CDR3 covers 12 residues. Only in-frame clones appear in the TCRdb table, and some are missing; sequencing was by immunoSEQ multiplex PCR. This sample has 55,000 to 80,000 clones, with about 90% found just once. This receptor was identified in a human donor in good health. Sequencing was done on a sample of T cells isolated from PBMCs. This chain links TRBV4-1 with TRBJ1-1, with D tentatively TRBD1 (5 bases). As DNA, the CDR3 is TGCGCCAGCAGCCCCCAGGGTACCGAAGCTTTCTTT. As protein: CASSPQGTEAFF.